Following are 17 T cell receptor beta chains from one sample sequenced in a study of control samples from healthy donors and cancer patients. Sequencing was performed with immunoSEQ multiplex PCR; in TCRdb, only in-frame clones are kept and a portion is missing. The table shows about 160,000 clones, with around 95% occurring only once. What was sequenced was blood. The receptors come from a woman in her thirties or forties in good health.

The chain recombines TRBV12-3 or TRBV12-4 with TRBJ1-5; the D is unclear. CDR3 size: 13 residues. V lost 7 bases and J lost 7, with 14 bases in between. The CDR3 DNA follows: TGTGCCAGCATGGAGGCCTCTGGCCAGCCCCAGCATTTT. This codes for CASMEASGQPQHF.

The rearrangement links TRBV4-3 to TRBJ2-3, with D possibly being TRBD1 or TRBD2 (5 bases each). Germline loops: CDR1 LGHNA, CDR2 YSLEER. The CDR3 consists of 14 residues. The germline V and J ends were trimmed by 4 bases and 2 bases, with 10 bases remaining between them. The CDR3 protein is CASSPEGTTDTQYF. CDR3 sequence (DNA): TGCGCCAGCAGCCCCGAAGGGACCACAGATACGCAGTATTTT.

This chain connects TRBV12-5 to TRBJ2-7, with TRBD2 matching over 11 bases. Germline assignment: CDR1 LGHNT and CDR2 FRNRAP. Trimming at V came to 2 bases and at J to 0 bases, leaving 9 bases not matched to a gene. The CDR3 sequence is 18 residues long. The CDR3 nucleotides read TGTGCTAGTGGTTTGATACTACATGGGACTAGCGGCTCCTACGAGCAGTACTTC. This encodes CASGLILHGTSGSYEQYF.

V gene TRBV5-1 combines with J gene TRBJ1-1; no clear D gene. V lost 3 bases, J lost 4 bases, and 10 bases lay in between. The CDR3 consists of 13 residues. Germline CDR1 and CDR2: SGHRS and YFSETQ. The DNA for the CDR3 is TGCGCCAGCAGCTGGAAAGAGGGCACTGAAGCTTTCTTT. Translating it yields CASSWKEGTEAFF.

This chain uses TRBV19 with TRBJ1-3, with 7 nucleotides matching TRBD1. The CDR3 has 16 residues. Germline CDR1 and CDR2: LNHDA and SQIVND (reference sequence). With V trimmed by 7 bases and J by 0 bases, 9 bases remained unmatched. CDR3 DNA: TGTGCCAGTACCGCCCAGGGGGTCCCCTCTGGAAACACCATATATTTT. It codes for CASTAQGVPSGNTIYF.

The genes are TRBV2 and TRBJ1-5, with D uncertain. Germline assignment: CDR1 SNHLY and CDR2 FYNNEI. Trimming removed 5 bases from V and 5 bases from J, with 10 bases in between. CDR3 length: 13 residues. The CDR3 loop reads CASSPDRDQPQHF. CDR3 nucleotides: TGTGCCAGCAGTCCGGACCGAGATCAGCCCCAGCATTTT.

V and J are TRBV5-1 and TRBJ1-1; 7 bases match TRBD1. Unmatched junction bases numbered 11, after V lost 3 bases and J lost 6 bases. Germline loops: CDR1 SGHRS, CDR2 YFSETQ. This CDR3 spans 15 amino acids. The DNA of the CDR3 is TGCGCCAGCAGCTCGCGCGACAGGGCCATGGCTGAAGCTTTCTTT. Its protein is CASSSRDRAMAEAFF. The entire variable domain, with the rest obtained from reference TRBV5-1 and TRBJ1-1, is as follows: KAGVTQTPRYLIKTRGQQVTLSCSPISGHRSVSWYQQTPGQGLQFLFEYFSETQRNKGNFPGRFSGRQFSNSRSEMNVSTLELGDSALYLCASSSRDRAMAEAFFGQGTRLTVV.

This chain connects TRBV12-5 to TRBJ1-1; no reliable D call. Germline V gene lookup returns CDR1 LGHNT and CDR2 FRNRAP. V lost 1 base to trimming and J lost 10 bases, with 10 bases between them. The CDR3 totals 12 residues. The CDR3 loop is CASGLGLALAFF. The CDR3 DNA reads as TGTGCTAGTGGTTTGGGACTCGCCTTAGCTTTCTTT.

The V and J genes are TRBV24-1 and TRBJ2-2, with 9 positions matching TRBD2. Germline CDR1 is KGHDR and CDR2 is SFDVKD. CDR3 length: 18 residues. With V trimmed by 4 bases and J by 4 bases, 12 bases remained unmatched. CDR3 region: CATSDRSGAGGPTGELFF. The CDR3 nucleotides are TGTGCCACCAGTGACAGATCTGGTGCGGGAGGGCCCACCGGGGAGCTGTTTTTT.

This chain connects TRBV9 to TRBJ2-2; D unresolved. CDR3 length equals 13 residues. CDR1 and CDR2 (germline): SGDLS, YYNGEE. The ends were cut back, 0 bases at V and 5 bases at J, with 5 bases in the middle. The CDR3 coding sequence is TGTGCCAGCAGCGTAGGTGAAACCGGGGAGCTGTTTTTT. Its translation: CASSVGETGELFF.

V and J are TRBV11-3 and TRBJ2-1; 7 bases line up with TRBD2. Germline V gene data show CDR1 as SGHNT and CDR2 as YENEEA. V lost 3 bases to trimming and J lost 7 bases; unmatched junction nucleotides: 9. The CDR3 consists of 15 residues. Written as DNA, the CDR3 is TGTGCCAGCAGCTTGGGCGGGAGCTTCGGGAATGAGCAGTTCTTC. Amino acid sequence: CASSLGGSFGNEQFF.

The CDR3 bases are TGTGCCAGCAGCCAGTGGACAGGGAGTGAGACCCAGTACTTC. Its protein is CASSQWTGSETQYF. The chain joins TRBV5-4 to TRBJ2-5; 8 positions match TRBD1. CDR3 length: 14 residues. V was pared by 4 bases and J by 5 bases, with 7 bases of the junction left unmatched. The V gene's germline CDR1 is SGHNT and CDR2 YYREEE (reference sequence). The full variable domain, its missing parts supplied by reference TRBV5-4 and TRBJ2-5, is ETGVTQSPTHLIKTRGQQVTLRCSSQSGHNTVSWYQQALGQGPQFIFQYYREEENGRGNFPPRFSGLQFPNYSSELNVNALELDDSALYLCASSQWTGSETQYFGPGTRLLVL.

This chain connects TRBV19 to TRBJ1-1; D remains unclear. V dropped 6 bases and J dropped 2 bases, with 19 bases sitting between them. CDR1 LNHDA and CDR2 SQIVND come from the germline V gene (reference sequence). CDR3 length: 16 residues. The DNA of the CDR3 is TGTGCCAGTAGCCTACATCTTCTCCGGGCAAACACTGAAGCTTTCTTT. This translates into CASSLHLLRANTEAFF.

The chain couples TRBV27 to TRBJ1-2, with D unresolved. CDR1 and CDR2 (germline): MNHEY, SMNVEV (reference sequence). The CDR3 has 12 residues. V was pared by 5 bases and J by 8 bases, with 12 bases between. CDR3 DNA sequence: TGTGCCAGCAGTCCAGACACTGGCGGCTACACCTTC. It is translated as CASSPDTGGYTF.

This CDR3 reads CASSLVGSPEQFF. CDR3 nucleotides: TGCGCCAGCAGCTTGGTGGGCAGCCCTGAGCAGTTCTTC. The chain has TRBV5-1 and TRBJ2-1; D is uncertain. With 0 bases removed from V and 9 bases from J, the gap between germline ends came to 10 bases. The CDR3 spans 13 residues. CDR1 and CDR2 (germline): SGHRS, YFSETQ.

The genes are TRBV3-1 (or the pseudogene TRBV3-2) and TRBJ1-6, with a tentative D call TRBD1 (6 bases). The CDR3 has 13 amino acids. Germline loops: CDR1 LGHDT, CDR2 YNNKEL (reference sequence). V was shortened by 3 bases and J by 7 bases, with 7 bases between the two germline ends. In nucleotides, the CDR3 is TGTGCCAGCAGCCATGGACAGAATTCACCCCTCCACTTT. It yields the protein CASSHGQNSPLHF.

This chain uses TRBV9 with TRBJ2-2; possibly TRBD1 for D (6 bases). The V end was cut by 7 bases, the J end by 4 bases, with 8 bases between. CDR1 is SGDLS, CDR2 YYNGEE, per germline. This CDR3 region has 12 residues. The CDR3 DNA sequence: TGTGCCAGCGGCAGGGGCACCGGGGAGCTGTTTTTT. Translated, it gives CASGRGTGELFF.